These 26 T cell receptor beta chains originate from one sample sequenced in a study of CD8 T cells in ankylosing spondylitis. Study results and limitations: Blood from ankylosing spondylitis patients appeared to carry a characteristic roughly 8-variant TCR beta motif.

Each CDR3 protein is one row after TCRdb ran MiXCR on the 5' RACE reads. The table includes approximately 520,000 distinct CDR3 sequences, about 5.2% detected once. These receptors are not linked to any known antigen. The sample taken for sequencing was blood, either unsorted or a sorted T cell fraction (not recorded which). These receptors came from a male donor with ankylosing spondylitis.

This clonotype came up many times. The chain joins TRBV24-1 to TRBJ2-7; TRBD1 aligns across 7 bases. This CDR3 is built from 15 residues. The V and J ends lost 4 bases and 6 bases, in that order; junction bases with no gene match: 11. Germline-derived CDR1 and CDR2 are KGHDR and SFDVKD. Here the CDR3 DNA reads TGTGCCACCAGTGACCGGACAGGAGGCATTAGCGAGCAGTACTTC. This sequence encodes CATSDRTGGISEQYF.

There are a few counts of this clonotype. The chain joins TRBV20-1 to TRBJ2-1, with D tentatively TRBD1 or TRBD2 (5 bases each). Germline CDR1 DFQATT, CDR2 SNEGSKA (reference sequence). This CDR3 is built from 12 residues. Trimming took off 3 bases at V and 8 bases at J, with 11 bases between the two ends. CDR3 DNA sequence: TGCAGTGCTAGCATCGAGGGACATGAGCAGTTCTTC. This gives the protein CSASIEGHEQFF.

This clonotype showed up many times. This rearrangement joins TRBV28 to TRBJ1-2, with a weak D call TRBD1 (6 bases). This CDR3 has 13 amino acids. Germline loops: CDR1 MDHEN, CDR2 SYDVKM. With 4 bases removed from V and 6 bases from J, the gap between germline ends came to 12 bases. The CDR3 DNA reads TGTGCCAGCAGTTCGGGGGCCTTCGATGGCTACACCTTC. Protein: CASSSGAFDGYTF.

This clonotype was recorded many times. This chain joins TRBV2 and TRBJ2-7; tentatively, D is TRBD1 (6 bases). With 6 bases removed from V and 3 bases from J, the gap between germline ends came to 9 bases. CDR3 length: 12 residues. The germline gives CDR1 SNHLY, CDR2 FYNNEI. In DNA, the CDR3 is TGTGCCAGCAGCAGGGGCAACTACGAGCAGTACTTC. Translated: CASSRGNYEQYF.

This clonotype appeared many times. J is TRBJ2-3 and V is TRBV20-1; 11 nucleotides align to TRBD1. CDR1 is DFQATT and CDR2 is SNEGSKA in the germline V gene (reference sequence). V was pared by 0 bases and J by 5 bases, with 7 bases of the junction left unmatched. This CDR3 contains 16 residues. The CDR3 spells CSARDPRGTGGDTQYF. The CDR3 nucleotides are TGCAGTGCTAGAGATCCCCGGGGGACAGGGGGAGATACGCAGTATTTT.

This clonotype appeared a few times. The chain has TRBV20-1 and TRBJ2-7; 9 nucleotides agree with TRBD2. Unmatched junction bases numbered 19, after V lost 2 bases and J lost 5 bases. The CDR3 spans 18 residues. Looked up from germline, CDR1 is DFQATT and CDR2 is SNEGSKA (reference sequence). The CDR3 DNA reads TGCAGTGCTAGATTATACACGTTGAGTAGCGGGAGTTTCCACGAGCAGTACTTC. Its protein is CSARLYTLSSGSFHEQYF.

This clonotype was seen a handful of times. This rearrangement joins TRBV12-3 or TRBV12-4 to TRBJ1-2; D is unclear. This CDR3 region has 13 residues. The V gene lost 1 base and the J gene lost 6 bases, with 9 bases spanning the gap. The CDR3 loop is CASSLGLGDGYTF. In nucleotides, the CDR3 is TGTGCCAGCAGTTTAGGGCTGGGTGATGGCTACACCTTC.

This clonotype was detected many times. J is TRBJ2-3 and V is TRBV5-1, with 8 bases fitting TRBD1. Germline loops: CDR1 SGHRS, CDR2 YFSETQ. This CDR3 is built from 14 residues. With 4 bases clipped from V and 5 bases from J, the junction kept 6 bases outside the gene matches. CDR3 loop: CASSPGQGGDTQYF. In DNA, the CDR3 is TGCGCCAGCAGCCCTGGACAGGGCGGAGATACGCAGTATTTT.

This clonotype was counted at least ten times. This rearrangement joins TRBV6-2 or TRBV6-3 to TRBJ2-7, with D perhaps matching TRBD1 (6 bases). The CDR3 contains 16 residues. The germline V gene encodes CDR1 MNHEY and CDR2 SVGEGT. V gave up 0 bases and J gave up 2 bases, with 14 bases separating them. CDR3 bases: TGTGCCAGCAGTTACTCGTCCAGGGGTGGTCCCTACGAGCAGTACTTC. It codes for CASSYSSRGGPYEQYF.

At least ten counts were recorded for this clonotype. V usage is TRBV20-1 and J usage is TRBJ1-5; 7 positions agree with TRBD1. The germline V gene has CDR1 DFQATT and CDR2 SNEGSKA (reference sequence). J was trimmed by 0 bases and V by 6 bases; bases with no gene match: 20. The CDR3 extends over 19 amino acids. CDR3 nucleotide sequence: TGCAGTGCGGCCCAGGTAGTGGGCAGGGGGGAATATAGCAATCAGCCCCAGCATTTT. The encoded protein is CSAAQVVGRGEYSNQPQHF.

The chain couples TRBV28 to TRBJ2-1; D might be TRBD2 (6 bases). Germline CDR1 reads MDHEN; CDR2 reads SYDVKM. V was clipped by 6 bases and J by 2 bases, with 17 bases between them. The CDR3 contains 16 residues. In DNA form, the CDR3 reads TGTGCCAGCAGCATTATTTTGGGGGGAGCCTACAATGAGCAGTTCTTC. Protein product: CASSIILGGAYNEQFF. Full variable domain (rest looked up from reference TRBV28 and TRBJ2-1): DVKVTQSSRYLVKRTGEKVFLECVQDMDHENMFWYRQDPGLGLRLIYFSYDVKMKEKGDIPEGYSVSREKKERFSLILESASTNQTSMYLCASSIILGGAYNEQFFGPGTRLTVL.

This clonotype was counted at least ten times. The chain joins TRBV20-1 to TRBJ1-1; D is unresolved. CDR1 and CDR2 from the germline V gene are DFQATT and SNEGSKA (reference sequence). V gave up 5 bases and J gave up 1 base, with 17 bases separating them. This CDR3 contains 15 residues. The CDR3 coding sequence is TGCAGTGCTCAGAGGTCCCGAGGGCCGAACACTGAAGCTTTCTTT. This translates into CSAQRSRGPNTEAFF.

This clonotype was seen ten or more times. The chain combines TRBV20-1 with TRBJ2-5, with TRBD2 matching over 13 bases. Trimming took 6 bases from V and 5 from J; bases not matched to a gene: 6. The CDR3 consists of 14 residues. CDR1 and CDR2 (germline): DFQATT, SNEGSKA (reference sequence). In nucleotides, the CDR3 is TGCAGTGCCGAGGGGACTAGCGGGATCGAGACCCAGTACTTC. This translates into CSAEGTSGIETQYF.

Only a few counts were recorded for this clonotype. In DNA, the CDR3 is TGTGCCAGCAGAAAAGGACTAGCGGGTATATACAATGAGCAGTTCTTC. Translating it yields CASRKGLAGIYNEQFF. V and J are TRBV7-2 and TRBJ2-1, with 11 bases identical to TRBD2. The CDR3 runs 16 residues. With V trimmed by 6 bases and J by 4 bases, 8 bases remained unmatched. The germline V gene encodes CDR1 SGHTA and CDR2 FQGNSA.

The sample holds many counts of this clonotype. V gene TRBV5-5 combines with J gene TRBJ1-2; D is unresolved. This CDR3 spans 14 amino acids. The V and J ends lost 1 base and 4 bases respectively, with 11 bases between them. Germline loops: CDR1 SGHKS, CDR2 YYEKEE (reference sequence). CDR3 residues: CASSLSVRLYGYTF. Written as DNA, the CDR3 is TGTGCCAGCAGCTTGAGTGTCAGACTCTATGGCTACACCTTC.

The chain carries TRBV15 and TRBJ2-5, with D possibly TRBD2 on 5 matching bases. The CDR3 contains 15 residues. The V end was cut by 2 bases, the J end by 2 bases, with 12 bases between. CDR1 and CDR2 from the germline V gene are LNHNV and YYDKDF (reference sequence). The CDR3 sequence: CATSRIGSAQETQYF. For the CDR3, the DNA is TGTGCCACCAGCAGAATTGGTAGCGCACAAGAGACCCAGTACTTC. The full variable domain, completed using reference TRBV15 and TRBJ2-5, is DAMVIQNPRYQVTQFGKPVTLSCSQTLNHNVMYWYQQKSSQAPKLLFHYYDKDFNNEADTPDNFQSRRPNTSFCFLDIRSPGLGDTAMYLCATSRIGSAQETQYFGPGTRLLVL.

The DNA of the CDR3 is TGTGCCAGCAGCCCGGCGGTGTCCAACGTCCTGACTTTC. It is translated as CASSPAVSNVLTF. The chain recombines TRBV7-3 with TRBJ2-6; D call uncertain. The CDR3 loop spans 13 amino acids. Germline CDR1 is SGHTA and CDR2 is FQGTGA. Deletions cut 5 bases from V and 8 bases from J, with 10 bases between.

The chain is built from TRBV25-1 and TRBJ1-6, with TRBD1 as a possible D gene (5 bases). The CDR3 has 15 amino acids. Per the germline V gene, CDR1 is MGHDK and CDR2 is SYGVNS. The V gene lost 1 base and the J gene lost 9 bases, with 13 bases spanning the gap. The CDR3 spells CASSELQGSGSPLHF. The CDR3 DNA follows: TGTGCCAGCAGTGAATTGCAGGGCTCGGGTTCACCCCTCCACTTT.

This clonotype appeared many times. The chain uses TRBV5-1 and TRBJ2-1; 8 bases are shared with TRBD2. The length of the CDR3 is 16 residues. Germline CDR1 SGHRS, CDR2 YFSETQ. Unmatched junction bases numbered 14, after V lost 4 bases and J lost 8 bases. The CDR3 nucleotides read TGCGCCAGCAGCATAGCCGGGACTAGTACGGCGGATGAGCAGTTCTTC. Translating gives CASSIAGTSTADEQFF.

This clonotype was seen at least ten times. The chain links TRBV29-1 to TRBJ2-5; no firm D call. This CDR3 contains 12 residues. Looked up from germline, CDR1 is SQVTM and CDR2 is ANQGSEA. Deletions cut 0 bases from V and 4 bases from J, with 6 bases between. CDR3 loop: CSVEDSGETQYF. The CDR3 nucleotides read TGCAGCGTTGAAGATAGTGGAGAGACCCAGTACTTC.

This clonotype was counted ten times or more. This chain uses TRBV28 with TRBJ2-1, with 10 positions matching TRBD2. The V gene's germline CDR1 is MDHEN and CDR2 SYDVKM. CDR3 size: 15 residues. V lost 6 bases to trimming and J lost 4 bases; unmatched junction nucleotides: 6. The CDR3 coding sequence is TGTGCCAGCAGGCGAGCGGGAGGGCAGTACAATGAGCAGTTCTTC. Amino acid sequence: CASRRAGGQYNEQFF. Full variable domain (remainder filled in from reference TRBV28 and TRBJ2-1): DVKVTQSSRYLVKRTGEKVFLECVQDMDHENMFWYRQDPGLGLRLIYFSYDVKMKEKGDIPEGYSVSREKKERFSLILESASTNQTSMYLCASRRAGGQYNEQFFGPGTRLTVL.

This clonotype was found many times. CDR3 bases: TGTGCCAGCAGCTCCAGCGGCTCTGGGGCCAACGTCCTGACTTTC. Residues: CASSSSGSGANVLTF. The chain recombines TRBV7-9 with TRBJ2-6, with D tentatively TRBD2 (5 bases). Germline V gene sequence: CDR1 SEHNR, CDR2 FQNEAQ (reference sequence). V lost 4 bases, J lost 0 bases, and 7 bases lay in between. The CDR3 is made up of 15 amino acids.

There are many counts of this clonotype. Here the CDR3 DNA reads TGTGCCAGCAGCTTAATTTCCGGCAGTAGCTCCTACAATGAGCAGTTCTTC. It encodes CASSLISGSSSYNEQFF. The genes are TRBV7-2 and TRBJ2-1; D uncertain. The germline V and J ends were trimmed by 2 bases and 0 bases, with 14 bases remaining between them. The CDR3 is made up of 17 amino acids. CDR1 SGHTA and CDR2 FQGNSA come from the germline V gene.

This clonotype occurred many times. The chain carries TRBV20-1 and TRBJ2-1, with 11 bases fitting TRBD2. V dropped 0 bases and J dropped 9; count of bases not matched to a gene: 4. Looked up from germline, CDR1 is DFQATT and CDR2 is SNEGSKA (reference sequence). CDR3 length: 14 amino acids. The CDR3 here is CSARDSGRGGEQFF. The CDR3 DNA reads TGCAGTGCTAGAGATAGCGGGAGGGGCGGTGAGCAGTTCTTC.

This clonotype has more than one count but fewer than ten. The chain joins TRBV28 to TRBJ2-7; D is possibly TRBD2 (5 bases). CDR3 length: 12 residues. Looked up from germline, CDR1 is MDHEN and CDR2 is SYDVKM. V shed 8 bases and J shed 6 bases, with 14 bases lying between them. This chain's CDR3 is CASSIRLFEQYF. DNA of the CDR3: TGTGCCAGCTCCATCCGACTATTCGAGCAGTACTTC.

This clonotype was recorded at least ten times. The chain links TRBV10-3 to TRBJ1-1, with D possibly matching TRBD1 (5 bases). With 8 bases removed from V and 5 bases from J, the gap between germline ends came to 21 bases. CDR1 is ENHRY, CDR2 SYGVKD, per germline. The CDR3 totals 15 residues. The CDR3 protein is CAIQAVRGMDTEAFF. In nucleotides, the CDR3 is TGTGCCATCCAAGCGGTCCGGGGGATGGATACTGAAGCTTTCTTT.